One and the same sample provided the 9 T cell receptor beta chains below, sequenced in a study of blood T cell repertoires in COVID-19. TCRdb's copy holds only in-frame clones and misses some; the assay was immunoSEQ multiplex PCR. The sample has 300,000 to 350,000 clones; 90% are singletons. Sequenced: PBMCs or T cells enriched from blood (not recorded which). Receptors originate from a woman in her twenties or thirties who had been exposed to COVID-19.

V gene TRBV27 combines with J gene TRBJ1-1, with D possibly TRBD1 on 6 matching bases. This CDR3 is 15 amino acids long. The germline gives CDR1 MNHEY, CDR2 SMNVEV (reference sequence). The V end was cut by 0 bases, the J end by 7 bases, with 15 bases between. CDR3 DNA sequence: TGTGCCAGCAGTTTATCGGGTGAAGGGGGATTTGAAGCTTTCTTT. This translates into CASSLSGEGGFEAFF.

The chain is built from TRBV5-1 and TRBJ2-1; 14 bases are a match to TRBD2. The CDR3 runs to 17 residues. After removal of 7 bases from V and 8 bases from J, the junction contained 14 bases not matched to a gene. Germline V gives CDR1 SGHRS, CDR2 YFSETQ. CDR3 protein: CASYRGLAGDLHYEQFF. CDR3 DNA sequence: TGCGCCAGCTACAGGGGACTAGCGGGGGACCTACACTATGAGCAGTTCTTC.

The CDR3 region has the DNA TGTGCCAGCAGCAAATCCGTCTCCTCACCACGAGGATTCTACTATGGCTACACCTTC. It is translated as CASSKSVSSPRGFYYGYTF. The gene calls are TRBV3-1 (or the pseudogene TRBV3-2) and TRBJ1-2; D unclear. V was pared by 5 bases and J by 3 bases, with 28 bases between. CDR1 and CDR2 (germline): LGHDT, YNNKEL (reference sequence). The CDR3 sequence is 19 residues long.

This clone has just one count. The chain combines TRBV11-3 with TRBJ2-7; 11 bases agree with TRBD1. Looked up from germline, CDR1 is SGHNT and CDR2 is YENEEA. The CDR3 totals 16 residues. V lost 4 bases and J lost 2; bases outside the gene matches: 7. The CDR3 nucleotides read TGTGCCAGCAGCTCAGGACAGGGGGCGCACCCCTACGAGCAGTACTTC. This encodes CASSSGQGAHPYEQYF.

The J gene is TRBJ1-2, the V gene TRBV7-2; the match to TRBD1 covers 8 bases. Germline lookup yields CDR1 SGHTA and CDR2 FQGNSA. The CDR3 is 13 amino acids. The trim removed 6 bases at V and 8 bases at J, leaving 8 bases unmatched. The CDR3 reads CASSHDRGNGYTF. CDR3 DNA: TGTGCCAGCAGTCATGACAGGGGTAACGGCTACACCTTC.

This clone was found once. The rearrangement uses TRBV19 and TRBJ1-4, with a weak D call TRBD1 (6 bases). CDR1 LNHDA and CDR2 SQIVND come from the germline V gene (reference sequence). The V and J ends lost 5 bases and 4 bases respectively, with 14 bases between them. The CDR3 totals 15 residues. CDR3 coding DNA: TGTGCCAGTAGTTTCGGGACACGGAGTAATGAAAAACTGTTTTTT. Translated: CASSFGTRSNEKLFF.

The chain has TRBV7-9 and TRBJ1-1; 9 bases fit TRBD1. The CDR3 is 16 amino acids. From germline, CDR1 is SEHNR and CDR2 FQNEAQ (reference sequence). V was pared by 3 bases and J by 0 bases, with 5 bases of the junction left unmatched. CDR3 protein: CASSFGQGRVNTEAFF. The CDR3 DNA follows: TGTGCCAGCAGCTTTGGACAGGGGCGGGTGAACACTGAAGCTTTCTTT.

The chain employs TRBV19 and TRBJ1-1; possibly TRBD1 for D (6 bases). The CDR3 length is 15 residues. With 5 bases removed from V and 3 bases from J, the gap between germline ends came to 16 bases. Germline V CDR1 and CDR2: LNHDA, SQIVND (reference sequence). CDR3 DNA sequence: TGTGCCAGTAGTCTAACACAGGGCAGGCACACTGAAGCTTTCTTT. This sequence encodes CASSLTQGRHTEAFF.

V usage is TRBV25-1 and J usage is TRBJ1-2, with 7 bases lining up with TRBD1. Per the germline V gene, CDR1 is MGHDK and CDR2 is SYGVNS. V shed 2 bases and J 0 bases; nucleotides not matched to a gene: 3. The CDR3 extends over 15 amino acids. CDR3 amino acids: CASSEAQGANYGYTF. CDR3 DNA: TGTGCCAGCAGTGAAGCCCAGGGGGCTAACTATGGCTACACCTTC.